The 28 T cell receptor beta chains below were found in one sample sequenced in a study of Graves' ophthalmopathy and Graves' hyperthyroidism. Amplification from RNA transcripts yielded the TCR beta CDR3 regions. After a first-round RT-PCR with HTBI primers, a second-round multiplex PCR was run. Each CDR3 protein is one row after TCRdb ran MiXCR on the multiplex PCR reads. The sample shows hundreds of thousands of distinct CDR3 sequences, about a fifth of them seen only once. Sequencing was performed on peripheral blood. These receptors were collected from a woman in her late teens or twenties with stable Graves' hyperthyroidism. Some clones in this sample may be carry-over from other donors' samples.

This clonotype was observed at least ten times. The chain uses TRBV12-3 or TRBV12-4 and TRBJ2-2, with a tentative D call TRBD2 (6 bases). This CDR3 region has 16 residues. V gave up 3 bases and J gave up 4 bases, with 15 bases separating them. The CDR3 loop is CASSFIGEVVTGELFF. The CDR3 nucleotides read TGTGCCAGCAGTTTTATCGGGGAGGTGGTCACCGGGGAGCTGTTTTTT.

This clonotype was observed many times. CDR3 region: CASTWGGAQPQHF. CDR3 sequence (DNA): TGTGCCAGCACCTGGGGTGGGGCACAGCCCCAGCATTTT. The chain has TRBV12-3 or TRBV12-4 and TRBJ1-5, with D possibly matching TRBD1 (5 bases). The CDR3 has 13 amino acids. Trimming pared 7 bases from V and 7 bases from J, leaving 14 bases between.

This clonotype has just a few counts. The rearrangement uses TRBV11-1 and TRBJ1-1; TRBD1 matches at 11 bases. Trimming removed 1 base from V and 8 bases from J; junction bases left unmatched: 15. The CDR3 contains 18 residues. The V gene's germline CDR1 is SGHAT and CDR2 FQDESV (reference sequence). CDR3 nucleotides: TGTGCCAGCAGCTTAGACTGGACAGGGGGCCTGTATAGGCGCGAAGCTTTCTTT. It yields the protein CASSLDWTGGLYRREAFF. The full variable domain, in which reference TRBV11-1 and TRBJ1-1 provide the parts outside the CDR3, is EAEVAQSPRYKITEKSQAVAFWCDPISGHATLYWYRQILGQGPELLVQFQDESVVDDSQLPKDRFSAERLKGVDSTLKIQPAELGDSAMYLCASSLDWTGGLYRREAFFGQGTRLTVV.

This clonotype was found many times. The genes are TRBV20-1 and TRBJ2-6; D unclear. Germline CDR1 is DFQATT and CDR2 is SNEGSKA (reference sequence). Deletions cut 3 bases from V and 3 bases from J, with 15 bases between. This CDR3 comprises 16 residues. CDR3 region: CSASRPSSGGANVLTF. The DNA of the CDR3 is TGCAGTGCTAGTAGGCCATCTTCAGGTGGGGCCAACGTCCTGACTTTC.

A remark on this clonotype: This likely comes from a read error, as the CDR3 has no conserved phenylalanine or tryptophan at its end. The genes are TRBV6-1 and TRBJ2-2; unclear D gene. Trimming took off 6 bases at V and 6 bases at J, with 11 bases between the two ends. The CDR3 is 13 amino acids. The germline gives CDR1 MNHNS, CDR2 SASEGT. CDR3 nucleotides: TGTGCCAGCAGGACGGGTTTCTCCGGGGAGCTGTTTCTT. Protein sequence: CASRTGFSGELFL.

Points on this clonotype: The junction departs from germline at one end; a sequencing error may be responsible. The chain uses TRBV7-9 and TRBJ2-5; D is perhaps TRBD2 (5 bases). CDR3 length: 12 amino acids. Germline values: CDR1 SEHNR, CDR2 FQNEAQ (reference sequence). In DNA, the CDR3 is TGTGCCAGCAGCTTGTCCGGGGAGACCCAGTGCTTC. The encoded protein is CASSLSGETQCF.

In this sample, this clonotype turned up many times. The V and J genes are TRBV15 and TRBJ1-2; no clear D gene. Germline CDR1 reads LNHNV; CDR2 reads YYDKDF (reference sequence). V was clipped by 0 bases and J by 8 bases, with 16 bases between them. The CDR3 runs to 15 residues. The CDR3, as DNA: TGTGCCACCAGCAGAGATGGGAGTGGGGTTAGCGGCTACACCTTC. Protein product: CATSRDGSGVSGYTF.

This clonotype was counted many times. The DNA of the CDR3 is TGTGCCATCAGCGGAACCCATAACTATGGCTACACCTTC. It codes for CAISGTHNYGYTF. This rearrangement joins TRBV10-3 to TRBJ1-2; D ambiguous. CDR1 ENHRY and CDR2 SYGVKD come from the germline V gene. The V end was cut by 6 bases, the J end by 1 base, with 9 bases between. This CDR3 is 13 amino acids long.

This clonotype was recorded a few times. The rearrangement links TRBV6-2 or TRBV6-3 to TRBJ2-5; 10 bases fit TRBD2. There are 16 residues in the CDR3. Germline trimming cut 4 bases from V and 5 bases from J; bases unmatched to any gene: 10. Germline CDR1 is MNHEY and CDR2 is SVGEGT. This CDR3 is CASSWRTSGAGETQYF. The CDR3 DNA follows: TGTGCCAGCAGTTGGAGGACTAGCGGAGCCGGCGAGACCCAGTACTTC.

In this sample, this clonotype turned up many times. CDR3 residues: CASRRDIANTGELFF. CDR3 sequence (DNA): TGTGCCAGCAGGAGGGACATAGCGAACACCGGGGAGCTGTTTTTT. V gene TRBV19 combines with J gene TRBJ2-2, with D tentatively TRBD1 or TRBD2 (6 bases each). Germline CDR1 is LNHDA and CDR2 is SQIVND (reference sequence). V was trimmed by 9 bases and J by 0 bases, leaving 14 bases between them. The CDR3 consists of 15 residues. Supplemented by reference TRBV19 and TRBJ2-2, the full variable domain reads DGGITQSPKYLFRKEGQNVTLSCEQNLNHDAMYWYRQDPGQGLRLIYYSQIVNDFQKGDIAEGYSVSREKKESFPLTVTSAQKNPTAFYLCASRRDIANTGELFFGEGSRLTVL.

This clonotype was observed many times. V gene TRBV12-3 or TRBV12-4 combines with J gene TRBJ2-2, with D hard to call. Between the trimmed V and J ends, which lost 6 bases and 2 bases, there was a span of 7 bases. The CDR3 loop spans 13 amino acids. The CDR3 DNA is TGTGCCAGCAGGACACTAAACACCGGGGAGCTGTTTTTT. Its protein is CASRTLNTGELFF.

This clonotype was seen a few times. The chain recombines TRBV7-8 with TRBJ2-2; D possibly corresponds to TRBD2 (5 bases). There are 17 residues in the CDR3. Trimming left V 2 bases short and J 5 bases short, with 18 bases between. Germline CDR1 reads SGHVS; CDR2 reads FQNEAQ. The CDR3 region has the DNA TGTGCCAGCAGCTTAATGGACTCCCCTCTTAATACCGGGGAGCTGTTTTTT. It encodes CASSLMDSPLNTGELFF. Combining the CDR3 with reference TRBV7-8 and TRBJ2-2 gives the whole variable domain GAGVSQSPRYKVAKRGQDVALRCDPISGHVSLFWYQQALGQGPEFLTYFQNEAQLDKSGLPSDRFFAERPEGSVSTLKIQRTQQEDSAVYLCASSLMDSPLNTGELFFGEGSRLTVL.

V is TRBV5-1 and J is TRBJ1-1; D not certain. V was cut by 0 bases and J by 7 bases, with 16 bases left in between. This CDR3 spans 15 amino acids. The V gene's germline CDR1 is SGHRS and CDR2 YFSETQ. CDR3 region: CASSLARGEEFEAFF. CDR3 nucleotide sequence: TGCGCCAGCAGCTTGGCCCGGGGTGAGGAATTTGAAGCTTTCTTT.

CDR3 amino acids: CASSYSSASGRAEWYF. DNA of the CDR3: TGTGCCAGCAGTTACTCCTCGGCTAGCGGGAGGGCTGAATGGTACTTC. The chain is built from TRBV6-5 and TRBJ2-7; 12 nucleotides agree with TRBD2. Trimming removed 0 bases from V and 12 bases from J; junction bases left unmatched: 12. Per the germline V gene, CDR1 is MNHEY and CDR2 is SVGAGI. CDR3 length equals 16 residues.

This clonotype was observed at least ten times. J is TRBJ2-7 and V is TRBV15; TRBD2 matches 9 bases. The trim removed 2 bases at V and 4 bases at J, leaving 3 bases unmatched. Germline CDR1 and CDR2: LNHNV and YYDKDF (reference sequence). This CDR3 comprises 14 residues. CDR3 protein: CATSRSGLAYEQYF. The CDR3 nucleotides are TGTGCCACCAGCAGATCTGGACTAGCGTACGAGCAGTACTTC.

This clonotype has at least ten counts. This sequence joins TRBV20-1 and TRBJ2-7; D is unresolved. Trimming pared 0 bases from V and 4 bases from J, leaving 10 bases between. This CDR3 has 13 residues. Germline V lookup: CDR1 DFQATT, CDR2 SNEGSKA (reference sequence). Here the CDR3 DNA reads TGCAGTGCTAGAGACGCCCGGCGATACGAGCAGTACTTC. Its translation is CSARDARRYEQYF.

In this sample, this clonotype turned up a few times. A much larger clone is a single base away; this may be a read error. The chain employs TRBV29-1 and TRBJ1-1; perhaps TRBD1 as D (5 bases). The CDR3 contains 13 residues. The V end was cut by 4 bases, the J end by 1 base, with 10 bases between. The germline V gene has CDR1 SQVTM and CDR2 ANQGSEA. For the CDR3, the DNA is TGCAGCGTTGGGGGACGGACGAACACTGAAGCTTTCTTT. The encoded protein is CSVGGRTNTEAFF.

This chain joins TRBV7-9 and TRBJ2-5; no clear D gene. The germline gives CDR1 SEHNR, CDR2 FQNEAQ (reference sequence). This CDR3 is 13 amino acids long. V lost 5 bases to trimming and J lost 3 bases, with 10 bases between them. The CDR3 here is CASSPWAEETQYF. CDR3 bases: TGTGCCAGCAGCCCCTGGGCAGAAGAGACCCAGTACTTC.

The sample holds many counts of this clonotype. The rearrangement joins TRBV30 to TRBJ2-5, with D possibly TRBD1 on 5 matching bases. V was cut by 2 bases and J by 1 base, with 11 bases left in between. Germline CDR1 is GTSNPN and CDR2 is SVGIG (reference sequence). The CDR3 length is 14 residues. CDR3 region: CAWSRGTLQETQYF. DNA of the CDR3: TGTGCCTGGAGTAGGGGTACACTCCAAGAGACCCAGTACTTC.

The rearrangement joins TRBV14 to TRBJ1-2; TRBD1 matches at 7 bases. CDR3 length: 13 residues. Germline V lookup: CDR1 SGHDN, CDR2 FVKESK. V shed 4 bases and J 10 bases; nucleotides not matched to a gene: 9. The CDR3 DNA reads as TGTGCCAGCAGCCGAAGACAGGGTGGTGACTACACCTTC. Translating gives CASSRRQGGDYTF.

The V call is TRBV2, the J call TRBJ2-7; 7 bases match TRBD1. The V gene end was trimmed by 9 bases and the J gene end by 2 bases; junction bases not matched to a gene: 13. CDR1 is SNHLY, CDR2 FYNNEI, per germline. The CDR3 spans 15 residues. This chain's CDR3 is CARPNRDRRAYEQYF. As DNA, the CDR3 is TGTGCCAGGCCAAACCGGGACAGAAGAGCCTACGAGCAGTACTTC.

Remarks on this clonotype: This may arise from a read error, as a much more abundant clone is one base away. The chain links TRBV3-1 to TRBJ1-6; D is possibly TRBD1 (6 bases). The CDR3 extends over 18 amino acids. Looked up from germline, CDR1 is LGHDT and CDR2 is YNNKEL (reference sequence). CDR3 DNA sequence: TGTGCCAGCAGCCAAAGGCGGGACTCGAGGGGGTATACTTCACCCCTCCACTTT. Its translation is CASSQRRDSRGYTSPLHF.

This clonotype was detected many times. The chain couples TRBV20-1 to TRBJ1-5; a weak D match, TRBD1 (5 bases). Germline-derived CDR1 and CDR2 are DFQATT and SNEGSKA (reference sequence). V was pared by 1 base and J by 2 bases, with 12 bases between. The CDR3 consists of 15 residues. CDR3: CSARVGGGGNQPQHF. DNA for the CDR3: TGCAGTGCTAGAGTTGGGGGGGGAGGCAATCAGCCCCAGCATTTT.

This clonotype was picked up many times. The chain recombines TRBV12-3 or TRBV12-4 with TRBJ2-5; D is unresolved. The CDR3 sequence is 14 residues long. The V gene lost 3 bases and the J gene lost 2 bases, with 10 bases spanning the gap. The CDR3 DNA reads as TGTGCCAGCAGTTTTTATGGCGGACAAGAGACCCAGTACTTC. Translating it yields CASSFYGGQETQYF.

Many counts were recorded for this clonotype. This chain connects TRBV12-3 or TRBV12-4 to TRBJ1-5; 8 nucleotides line up with TRBD1. This CDR3 has 15 amino acids. Losses at the gene ends were 2 bases for V and 3 bases for J; bases not matched to a gene: 3. The CDR3 nucleotides are TGTGCCAGCAGTTTATCGGGACAGGCCAATCAGCCCCAGCATTTT. Translating gives CASSLSGQANQPQHF.

The sample holds many counts of this clonotype. The chain joins TRBV20-1 to TRBJ2-7; TRBD2 is a possible D gene (5 bases). The CDR3 consists of 15 residues. Trimming left V 1 base short and J 3 bases short, with 16 bases between. Germline CDR1 DFQATT, CDR2 SNEGSKA (reference sequence). CDR3 sequence: CSARAGNNLGYEQYF. CDR3 bases: TGCAGTGCTAGAGCCGGGAACAATTTAGGCTACGAGCAGTACTTC.

The chain is built from TRBV20-1 and TRBJ1-5; 7 nucleotides align to TRBD1. CDR1 and CDR2 (germline): DFQATT, SNEGSKA (reference sequence). With 5 bases clipped from V and 3 bases from J, the junction kept 10 bases outside the gene matches. CDR3 length: 15 amino acids. CDR3 DNA: TGCAGTGCTCCTCCTGCAGGGGGGTACAATCAGCCCCAGCATTTT. It is translated as CSAPPAGGYNQPQHF.

Remarks on this clonotype: Relative to the germline gene, one junction end is altered; a read error may explain this. This rearrangement joins TRBV2 to TRBJ2-4; the D is unclear. Per germline, CDR1 SNHLY and CDR2 FYNNEI. The CDR3 is made up of 14 amino acids. CDR3 bases: TGTGCCAGCAAAACCTGGAGAGCCAAAAACATTAAGTACTTC. Amino acid sequence: CASKTWRAKNIKYF.